These 19 T cell receptor beta chains came from one sample sequenced in a study of T cell responses to AZD1222 COVID-19 vaccine. TCRdb keeps only in-frame clones here, not all; method: immunoSEQ multiplex PCR. The table gives some 150,000 clones; the top ten clones make up over 2% of it. Sequenced input: peripheral blood. The origin of the receptors is an adult in good health.

The rearrangement links TRBV27 to TRBJ2-1; 10 nucleotides match TRBD2. The germline V gene encodes CDR1 MNHEY and CDR2 SMNVEV (reference sequence). J gave up 1 base and V 5 bases, and 8 bases lay outside the gene matches. The CDR3 has 17 amino acids. CDR3 sequence (DNA): TGTGCCAGCAGTCCGGGGACTAGCGTTAGGTCCTACAATGAGCAGTTCTTC. Encoded protein: CASSPGTSVRSYNEQFF.

The chain links TRBV6-6 to TRBJ1-2; D is uncertain. V was pared by 5 bases and J by 3 bases, with 7 bases between. CDR1 and CDR2 from the germline V gene are MNHNY and SVGAGI (reference sequence). This CDR3 spans 12 amino acids. CDR3 nucleotide sequence: TGTGCCAGCAGTGCTTACTACTATGGCTACACCTTC. Residues: CASSAYYYGYTF.

J is TRBJ2-7 and V is TRBV28, with D possibly being TRBD1 or TRBD2 (5 bases each). The CDR3 consists of 15 residues. CDR1 is MDHEN, CDR2 SYDVKM, per germline. Trimming pared 2 bases from V and 6 bases from J, leaving 17 bases between. DNA of the CDR3: TGTGCCAGCAGTTTAGGGACCTTCGCTCTGCTCGAGCAGTACTTC. Protein product: CASSLGTFALLEQYF. The whole variable domain, remainder taken from reference TRBV28 and TRBJ2-7, is DVKVTQSSRYLVKRTGEKVFLECVQDMDHENMFWYRQDPGLGLRLIYFSYDVKMKEKGDIPEGYSVSREKKERFSLILESASTNQTSMYLCASSLGTFALLEQYFGPGTRLTVT.

The CDR3: CASSIRGPPDTQYF. The CDR3 bases are TGTGCCAGTAGTATCAGGGGGCCTCCAGATACGCAGTATTTT. The V gene is TRBV19, the J gene TRBJ2-3, with 8 bases matching TRBD1. This CDR3 spans 14 amino acids. The J segment lost 4 bases and the V segment lost 3 bases, leaving 3 bases of the junction unmatched. CDR1 and CDR2 (germline): LNHDA, SQIVND (reference sequence).

The gene calls are TRBV6-5 and TRBJ1-1; 7 bases map to TRBD1. Looked up from germline, CDR1 is MNHEY and CDR2 is SVGAGI. The junction had 11 bases not matched to a gene; V was cut back by 6 bases and J by 10 bases. This CDR3 spans 13 amino acids. The CDR3 here is CASRATPQGGAFF. CDR3 DNA sequence: TGTGCCAGCAGAGCTACCCCTCAGGGGGGAGCTTTCTTT.

This chain joins TRBV6-5 and TRBJ1-1, with D maybe TRBD1 (5 bases). The CDR3 is 14 residues long. CDR1 is MNHEY and CDR2 is SVGAGI in the germline V gene. The germline V and J ends were trimmed by 4 bases and 1 base, with 10 bases remaining between them. The CDR3: CASSFSGQNTEAFF. The CDR3 DNA follows: TGTGCCAGCAGTTTCAGCGGACAGAACACTGAAGCTTTCTTT.

V gene TRBV6-5 combines with J gene TRBJ1-1, with a possible D match to TRBD1 (5 bases). The V end was cut by 0 bases, the J end by 5 bases, with 16 bases between. Germline-derived CDR1 and CDR2 are MNHEY and SVGAGI. CDR3 size: 16 residues. CDR3: CASSYSNRGRETEAFF. The CDR3 DNA follows: TGTGCCAGCAGTTACTCGAATAGGGGCAGGGAAACTGAAGCTTTCTTT.

The genes are TRBV15 and TRBJ1-5, with D possibly matching TRBD1 (5 bases). The V gene lost 3 bases and the J gene lost 0 bases, with 12 bases spanning the gap. Germline CDR1 and CDR2: LNHNV and YYDKDF (reference sequence). The CDR3 totals 16 residues. The CDR3 nucleotides are TGTGCCACCAGCAGGGGGGGACGGACTAGCAATCAGCCCCAGCATTTT. Translation: CATSRGGRTSNQPQHF.

This sequence joins TRBV6-1 and TRBJ1-1, with D possibly TRBD1 on 6 matching bases. V lost 4 bases, J lost 1 base, and 19 bases lay in between. The CDR3 totals 17 residues. Germline loops: CDR1 MNHNS, CDR2 SASEGT. The CDR3 nucleotides are TGTGCCAGCAGTGCGAAGCGCCTCGGGGGCGGGAACACTGAAGCTTTCTTT. Protein product: CASSAKRLGGGNTEAFF.

The chain links TRBV6-5 to TRBJ1-4; D gene uncertain. Germline V gives CDR1 MNHEY, CDR2 SVGAGI. Trimming took off 0 bases at V and 5 bases at J, with 13 bases between the two ends. The CDR3 spans 16 residues. CDR3 residues: CASSYSFGGGNEKLFF. DNA of the CDR3: TGTGCCAGCAGTTACTCATTCGGCGGCGGAAATGAAAAACTGTTTTTT.

This chain joins TRBV9 and TRBJ2-1, with TRBD1 identical over 9 bases. Germline assignment: CDR1 SGDLS and CDR2 YYNGEE. J was trimmed by 1 base and V by 3 bases; bases with no gene match: 2. This CDR3 region has 15 residues. CDR3: CASSGTGASYNEQFF. The CDR3 nucleotides are TGTGCCAGCAGCGGGACAGGGGCGTCCTACAATGAGCAGTTCTTC.

V is TRBV10-2 and J is TRBJ1-2, with TRBD1 as a possible D gene (5 bases). Trimming removed 3 bases from V and 4 bases from J, with 12 bases in between. Germline V lookup: CDR1 WSHSY, CDR2 SAAADI. This CDR3 has 14 residues. In DNA form, the CDR3 reads TGCGCCAGCAGTGACCACTCAGGGAGCTATGGCTACACCTTC. Translation: CASSDHSGSYGYTF.

This sequence joins TRBV5-4 and TRBJ1-5; D gene unclear. This CDR3 is built from 16 residues. The V gene's germline CDR1 is SGHNT and CDR2 YYREEE (reference sequence). V was trimmed by 2 bases and J by 0 bases, leaving 12 bases between them. CDR3 in DNA: TGTGCCAGCAGCTTCCAGCCACCTTATAGCAATCAGCCCCAGCATTTT. Its protein product is CASSFQPPYSNQPQHF.

V is TRBV4-1 and J is TRBJ2-2; D is possibly TRBD1 or TRBD2 (7 bases each). Germline CDR1 is MGHRA and CDR2 is YSYEKL. The CDR3 has 17 amino acids. V was clipped by 3 bases and J by 6 bases, with 20 bases between them. DNA of the CDR3: TGCGCCAGCAGCCAGACCCGTAGCAGGGGGAGGGCCGGGGAGCTGTTTTTT. It translates to CASSQTRSRGRAGELFF.

The chain employs TRBV6-5 and TRBJ1-5; maybe TRBD1 (6 bases). V was cut by 0 bases and J by 3 bases, with 9 bases left in between. This CDR3 region has 15 residues. The germline V gene has CDR1 MNHEY and CDR2 SVGAGI. The CDR3 DNA is TGTGCCAGCAGTTACTCCGGGGGCTCCAATCAGCCCCAGCATTTT. This encodes CASSYSGGSNQPQHF.

This rearrangement joins TRBV4-3 to TRBJ1-4; D may be TRBD1 (5 bases). The V end lost 3 bases, the J end lost 2 bases, and 10 bases lay between the germline ends. CDR1 and CDR2 (germline): LGHNA, YSLEER. CDR3 length: 15 amino acids. The chain's CDR3 is CASSQGGRTNEKLFF. CDR3 nucleotides: TGCGCCAGCAGCCAGGGGGGGAGGACTAATGAAAAACTGTTTTTT.

The V and J genes are TRBV18 and TRBJ1-3; D is unresolved. The CDR3 consists of 17 residues. V was shortened by 3 bases and J by 6 bases, with 21 bases between the two germline ends. Germline V gives CDR1 KGHSH, CDR2 LQKENI. CDR3 DNA sequence: TGTGCCAGCTCACCCCTGGATACACTCTGGACGGAAAACACCATATATTTT. Translated: CASSPLDTLWTENTIYF.

The chain couples TRBV18 to TRBJ1-5; TRBD1 aligns across 9 bases. J gave up 6 bases and V 4 bases, and 1 base lay outside the gene matches. Germline CDR1 KGHSH, CDR2 LQKENI. CDR3 size: 13 residues. CDR3 protein: CASSLGQGQPQHF. The CDR3 DNA is TGTGCCAGCTCACTGGGACAGGGTCAGCCCCAGCATTTT.

The CDR3 DNA reads TGTGCCAGCAGTTACCACGGTGAGGGGAAGAGCTCCTACGAGCAGTACTTC. Translated, it gives CASSYHGEGKSSYEQYF. The V call is TRBV6-2 or TRBV6-3, the J call TRBJ2-7, with D perhaps given as TRBD1 or TRBD2 (5 bases each). CDR1 is MNHEY and CDR2 is SVGEGT in the germline V gene. The CDR3 is 17 residues long. The germline V and J ends were trimmed by 2 bases and 0 bases, with 17 bases remaining between them.